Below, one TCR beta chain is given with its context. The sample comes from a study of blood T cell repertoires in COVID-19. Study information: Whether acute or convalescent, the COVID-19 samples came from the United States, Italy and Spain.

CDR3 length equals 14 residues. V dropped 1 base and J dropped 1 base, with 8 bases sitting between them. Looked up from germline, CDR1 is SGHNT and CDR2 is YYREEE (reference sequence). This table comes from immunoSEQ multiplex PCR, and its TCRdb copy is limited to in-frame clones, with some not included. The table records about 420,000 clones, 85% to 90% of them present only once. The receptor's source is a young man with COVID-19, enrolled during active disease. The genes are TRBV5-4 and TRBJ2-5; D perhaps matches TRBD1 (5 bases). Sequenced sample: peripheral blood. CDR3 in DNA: TGTGCCAGCAGCTTGAAAACAGGCCAAGAGACCCAGTACTTC. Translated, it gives CASSLKTGQETQYF.